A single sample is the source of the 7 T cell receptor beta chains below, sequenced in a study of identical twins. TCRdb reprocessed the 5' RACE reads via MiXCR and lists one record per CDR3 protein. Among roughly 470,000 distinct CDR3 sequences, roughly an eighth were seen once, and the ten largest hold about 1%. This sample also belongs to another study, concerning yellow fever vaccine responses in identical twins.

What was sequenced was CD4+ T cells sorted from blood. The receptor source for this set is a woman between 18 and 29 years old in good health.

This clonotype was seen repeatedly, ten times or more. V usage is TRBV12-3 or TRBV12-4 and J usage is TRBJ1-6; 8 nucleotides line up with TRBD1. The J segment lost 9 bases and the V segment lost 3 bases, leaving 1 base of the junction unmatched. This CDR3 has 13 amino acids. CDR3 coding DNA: TGTGCCAGCAGTTTTACAGGGGGTTCACCCCTCCACTTT. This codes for CASSFTGGSPLHF.

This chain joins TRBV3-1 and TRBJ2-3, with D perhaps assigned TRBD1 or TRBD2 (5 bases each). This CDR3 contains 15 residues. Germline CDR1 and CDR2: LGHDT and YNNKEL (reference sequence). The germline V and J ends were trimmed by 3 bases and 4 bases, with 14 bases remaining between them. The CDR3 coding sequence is TGTGCCAGCAGCCATGCCTCTTTGGGGGCAGATACGCAGTATTTT. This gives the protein CASSHASLGADTQYF.

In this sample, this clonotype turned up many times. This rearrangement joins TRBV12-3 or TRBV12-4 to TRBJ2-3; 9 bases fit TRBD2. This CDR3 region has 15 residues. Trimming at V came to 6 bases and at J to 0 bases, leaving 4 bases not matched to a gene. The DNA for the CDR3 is TGTGCCAGCAGCCCTACTAGCGGGAGCACAGATACGCAGTATTTT. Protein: CASSPTSGSTDTQYF.

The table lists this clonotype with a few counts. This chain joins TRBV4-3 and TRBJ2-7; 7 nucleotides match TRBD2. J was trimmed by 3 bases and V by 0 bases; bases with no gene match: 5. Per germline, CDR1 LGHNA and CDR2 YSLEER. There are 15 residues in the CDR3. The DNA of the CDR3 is TGCGCCAGCAGCCAAGATCGGGACTACGTCTACGAGCAGTACTTC. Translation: CASSQDRDYVYEQYF.

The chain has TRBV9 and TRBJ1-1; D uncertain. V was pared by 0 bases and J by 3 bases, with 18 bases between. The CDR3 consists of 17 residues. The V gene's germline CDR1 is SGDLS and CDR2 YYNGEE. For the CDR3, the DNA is TGTGCCAGCAGCGTAGCTCTAGGGTCCCCGGAGGACACTGAAGCTTTCTTT. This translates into CASSVALGSPEDTEAFF.

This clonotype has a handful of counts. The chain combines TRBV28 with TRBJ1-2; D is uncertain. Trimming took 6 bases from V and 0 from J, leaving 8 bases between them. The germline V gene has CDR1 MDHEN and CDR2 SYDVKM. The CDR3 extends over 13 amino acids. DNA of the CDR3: TGTGCCAGCAGAGGGATAGCTAACTATGGCTACACCTTC. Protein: CASRGIANYGYTF.

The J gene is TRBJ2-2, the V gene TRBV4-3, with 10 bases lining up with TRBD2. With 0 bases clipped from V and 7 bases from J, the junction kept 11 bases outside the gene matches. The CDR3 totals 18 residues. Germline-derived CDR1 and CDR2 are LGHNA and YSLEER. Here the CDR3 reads CASSQDLVTSGTLGELFF. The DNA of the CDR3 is TGCGCCAGCAGCCAAGATTTGGTAACTAGCGGGACTCTCGGGGAGCTGTTTTTT.